This record covers a single TCR beta chain. Its antigen remains undetermined. No much larger clone is present one base from it, and per-base qualities are unavailable. The sample comes from a study of blood T cell repertoires in COVID-19 (dated by TCRdb to the early 2020s). For the study in its entirety: Samples from collaborators originated in the United States, Italy and Spain and spanned both the acute and convalescent phases of COVID-19. The prospective study material was composed of cDNA or gDNA derived from T cells, B-cell-depleted T cells, or PBMCs. Deeply sampled blood TCRbeta repertoires from subjects exposed to, actively infected with, or recovered from COVID-19 were included in the dataset. The repertoires were released in a freely available public database meant as a resource for research on the immune response to SARS-CoV-2. The samples were drawn from two sources: the first 160 participants of the ongoing ImmuneRACE study, and about 1,300 subjects contributed by 6 global collaborators. The sample metadata nearly always contained a de-identified subject ID, COVID-19 status, age in years and sex. HLA class I and class II types, where available, came from metadata supplied by the sample provider rather than from assay-based typing.

The collaborating institutions used their own protocols to collect whole blood in K2EDTA tubes. Collaborator samples were shipped for TCRbeta analysis as frozen whole blood, isolated PBMCs, or DNA extracted from either sample type. The CDR3, cysteine through phenylalanine, is 15 amino acids long. Kept here is only the CDR3 DNA, which spans 45 bases and is read in frame from base 1. CDR1 and CDR2 (KGHDR, SFDVKD) derive from the germline V gene. V lost 4 bases and J lost 1 base; the stretch between them is 11 bases long. TCRbeta CDR3 regions were amplified from genomic DNA by means of the immunoSEQ Assay, a bias-controlled multiplex PCR. The original methods were these. Within the assay, amplification of reference gene primers was used to estimate how many nucleated cells each sample contained. Sequence reads were collapsed and filtered to measure the absolute abundance of every unique TCRbeta CDR3 rearrangement. Productive Simpson clonality was computed per sample as the square root of Simpson's diversity index over productive rearrangements. TCRdb limited this immuneACCESS table to in-frame rearrangements with V and J called. A share of clones is missing; checked studies link under half to unresolved V genes, and the rest is unexplained. V and J calls and clone size are as listed in that table; D and trimming were resolved from the DNA. The table for this sample lists about 190,000 clones; just under 85% of them were counted only once. The ten largest clones capture more than 4.5% of the sample.

The research as a whole found: The amount of clinical and demographic metadata varied by source and participant and was provided uncurated.

The V gene is TRBV24-1 and the J gene is TRBJ2-3; the D segment could be TRBD1, given 6 matching bases. What was sequenced was peripheral blood. This clonotype originated in a woman in her seventies with active or convalescent COVID-19. The CDR3 sequence is CATSDTGSGTDTQYF. The nucleotide sequence is TGTGCCACCAGTGACACAGGGAGTGGCACAGATACGCAGTATTTT.